What follows are 17 T cell receptor beta chains derived from one specimen sequenced in a study of blood T cell repertoires in COVID-19. Sequencing used immunoSEQ multiplex PCR; TCRdb keeps in-frame clones, though not all of them. Counted here are about 370,000 clones, roughly 90% occurring once; the ten biggest clones make up approximately 3%. Material: peripheral blood. These TCRs come from a woman aged 25 to 39 with COVID-19, enrolled during active disease.

CDR3 amino acids: CASSRLPAGGATGELFF. In DNA form, the CDR3 reads TGTGCCAGCAGCCGACTCCCAGCGGGAGGGGCCACCGGGGAGCTGTTTTTT. The V gene is TRBV3-1 (or the pseudogene TRBV3-2), the J gene TRBJ2-2, with 10 nucleotides matching TRBD2. The CDR3 is made up of 17 amino acids. Trimming took 4 bases from V and 4 from J; bases not matched to a gene: 9. The germline V gene encodes CDR1 LGHDT and CDR2 YNNKEL (reference sequence).

The V gene is TRBV19, the J gene TRBJ2-3; possibly TRBD1 for D (7 bases). This CDR3 has 15 residues. Germline CDR1 is LNHDA and CDR2 is SQIVND (reference sequence). The germline V and J ends were trimmed by 1 base and 4 bases, with 12 bases remaining between them. The chain's CDR3 is CASSIVGGTADTQYF. The CDR3 nucleotides are TGTGCCAGTAGTATAGTGGGCGGGACAGCAGATACGCAGTATTTT.

The chain combines TRBV5-6 with TRBJ1-2, with D uncertain. V was pared by 0 bases and J by 5 bases, with 11 bases between. CDR1 and CDR2 (germline): SGHDT, YYEEEE. This CDR3 comprises 14 residues. CDR3 amino acids: CASSLAEGRYGYTF. CDR3 DNA: TGTGCCAGCAGCTTGGCCGAGGGTAGATATGGCTACACCTTC.

The chain uses TRBV7-2 and TRBJ2-3; D may be TRBD2 (5 bases). The V end lost 0 bases, the J end lost 8 bases, and 9 bases lay between the germline ends. Germline assignment: CDR1 SGHTA and CDR2 FQGNSA. The CDR3 runs to 13 residues. The CDR3, as DNA: TGTGCCAGCAGCTTAGCAACCGGAGGTACGCAGTATTTT. Translation gives CASSLATGGTQYF.

The gene calls are TRBV7-9 and TRBJ2-7; perhaps TRBD2 as D (5 bases). Trimming cost V 1 base and J 2 bases, with 12 bases left between them. CDR3 length: 15 amino acids. Germline CDR1 SEHNR, CDR2 FQNEAQ (reference sequence). As DNA, the CDR3 is TGTGCCAGCAGCTTAGACGGGGTCTCAACCTACGAGCAGTACGTC. Amino acids: CASSLDGVSTYEQYV.

The rearrangement joins TRBV5-8 to TRBJ2-2; a weak D match, TRBD2 (5 bases). V lost 5 bases, J lost 7 bases, and 15 bases lay in between. Germline V gene sequence: CDR1 SGHTS, CDR2 YDEGEE. This CDR3 comprises 14 residues. The CDR3 loop reads CASRVIGVGGELFF. The CDR3 DNA reads as TGTGCCAGCAGGGTGATCGGGGTCGGCGGGGAGCTGTTTTTT. The full variable domain, its missing parts supplied by reference TRBV5-8 and TRBJ2-2, is EAGVTQSPTHLIKTRGQQATLRCSPISGHTSVYWYQQALGLGLQFLLWYDEGEERNRGNFPPRFSGRQFPNYSSELNVNALELEDSALYLCASRVIGVGGELFFGEGSRLTVL.

The chain recombines TRBV4-3 with TRBJ2-3; D is perhaps TRBD2 (5 bases). Germline V gene data show CDR1 as LGHNA and CDR2 as YSLEER. The CDR3 is 16 residues long. The V gene lost 0 bases and the J gene lost 4 bases, with 14 bases spanning the gap. CDR3: CASSQDRVGAADTQYF. The CDR3 nucleotides are TGCGCCAGCAGCCAAGATCGGGTTGGAGCGGCAGATACGCAGTATTTT.

V and J are TRBV6-6 and TRBJ2-3; 9 bases align to TRBD2. Germline V lookup: CDR1 MNHNY, CDR2 SVGAGI (reference sequence). This CDR3 spans 16 amino acids. With 0 bases clipped from V and 8 bases from J, the junction kept 9 bases outside the gene matches. This CDR3 reads CASSYSRTSAYGTQYF. The CDR3 bases are TGTGCCAGCAGTTACTCGCGGACTAGCGCCTACGGTACGCAGTATTTT.

The chain is built from TRBV2 and TRBJ1-1; D remains unclear. Germline V gene data show CDR1 as SNHLY and CDR2 as FYNNEI. V lost 8 bases and J lost 8, with 27 bases in between. The CDR3 sequence is 16 residues long. CDR3 amino acids: CASSDPSIGRRGEAFF. In nucleotides, the CDR3 is TGTGCCAGCTCGGACCCTAGCATCGGAAGGAGAGGGGAAGCTTTCTTT. The full variable domain, completed using reference TRBV2 and TRBJ1-1, is EPEVTQTPSHQVTQMGQEVILRCVPISNHLYFYWYRQILGQKVEFLVSFYNNEISEKSEIFDDQFSVERPDGSNFTLKIRSTKLEDSAMYFCASSDPSIGRRGEAFFGQGTRLTVV.

This clone has a single count. This chain joins TRBV28 and TRBJ2-2; 9 bases are shared with TRBD1. The V segment lost 6 bases and the J segment 1 base; nucleotides outside the gene matches: 9. The CDR3 is 17 amino acids. Germline V gene data show CDR1 as MDHEN and CDR2 as SYDVKM. CDR3 residues: CASSLSLGQGNTGELFF. The CDR3 nucleotides read TGTGCCAGCAGCTTGTCTTTGGGACAGGGGAACACCGGGGAGCTGTTTTTT.

The CDR3 DNA reads TGTGCCAGCATGGAGGGAATATCTGGAAACACCATATATTTT. Its protein product is CASMEGISGNTIYF. The J gene is TRBJ1-3, the V gene TRBV6-5; D is unresolved. V was clipped by 7 bases and J by 1 base, with 11 bases between them. CDR1 MNHEY and CDR2 SVGAGI come from the germline V gene. The CDR3 sequence is 14 residues long.

This clone has a single count. This rearrangement joins TRBV5-1 to TRBJ2-1; 9 bases map to TRBD2. From germline, CDR1 is SGHRS and CDR2 YFSETQ. Trimming cost V 4 bases and J 8 bases; bases outside gene matches: 4. The CDR3 runs 13 residues. The CDR3 DNA sequence: TGCGCCAGCAGCCGGGGGACTAGCTATGAGCAGTTCTTC. It specifies CASSRGTSYEQFF.

This chain joins TRBV13 and TRBJ1-1; D is uncertain. This CDR3 has 13 residues. Deletions cut 3 bases from V and 4 bases from J, with 9 bases between. CDR1 PRHDT and CDR2 FYEKMQ come from the germline V gene (reference sequence). The CDR3 DNA reads TGTGCCAGCAGCTTGGGCAGATTCACTGAAGCTTTCTTT. Amino acids: CASSLGRFTEAFF.

V usage is TRBV5-5 and J usage is TRBJ2-3, with a possible D match to TRBD2 (6 bases). The CDR3 runs to 16 residues. V was trimmed by 0 bases and J by 4 bases, leaving 15 bases between them. Germline assignment: CDR1 SGHKS and CDR2 YYEKEE (reference sequence). The CDR3 sequence: CASSLGTGDGSDTQYF. The CDR3 DNA follows: TGTGCCAGCAGCTTGGGGACGGGAGATGGATCAGATACGCAGTATTTT.

As for this clone: The same CDR3 also results from other DNA sequences found in this sample. The V and J genes are TRBV7-2 and TRBJ1-1; 7 positions agree with TRBD1. The V segment lost 3 bases and the J segment 4 bases; nucleotides outside the gene matches: 8. The germline V gene has CDR1 SGHTA and CDR2 FQGNSA. The CDR3 is 15 residues long. DNA for the CDR3: TGTGCCAGCAGCTTGGCCACAGGGGTGGGCACTGAAGCTTTCTTT. Its protein is CASSLATGVGTEAFF.

This chain joins TRBV7-2 and TRBJ2-1, with 8 bases fitting TRBD2. Germline V gives CDR1 SGHTA, CDR2 FQGNSA. This CDR3 contains 15 residues. Unmatched junction bases numbered 5, after V lost 1 base and J lost 6 bases. Written as DNA, the CDR3 is TGTGCCAGCAGCTTAGGGGGACTAGGGGGCAATGAGCAGTTCTTC. Translation: CASSLGGLGGNEQFF.

The rearrangement links TRBV7-9 to TRBJ2-7; TRBD2 aligns across 7 bases. The V segment lost 5 bases and the J segment 0 bases; nucleotides outside the gene matches: 7. The germline gives CDR1 SEHNR, CDR2 FQNEAQ (reference sequence). The CDR3 sequence is 15 residues long. CDR3 nucleotide sequence: TGTGCCAGCAGCCCTGGGGGGGTTAGCTCCTACGAGCAGTACGTC. It translates to CASSPGGVSSYEQYV.